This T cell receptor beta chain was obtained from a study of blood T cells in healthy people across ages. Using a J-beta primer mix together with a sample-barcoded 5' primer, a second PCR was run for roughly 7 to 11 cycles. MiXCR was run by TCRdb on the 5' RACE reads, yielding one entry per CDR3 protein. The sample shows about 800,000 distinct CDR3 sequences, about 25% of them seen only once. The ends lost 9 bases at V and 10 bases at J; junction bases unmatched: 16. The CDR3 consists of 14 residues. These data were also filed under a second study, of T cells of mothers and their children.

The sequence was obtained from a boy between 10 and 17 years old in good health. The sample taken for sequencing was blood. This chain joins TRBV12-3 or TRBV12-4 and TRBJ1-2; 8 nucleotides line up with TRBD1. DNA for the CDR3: TGTGCCAGTTTTATAACGACAGGGGTCCCTGTCTACACCTTC. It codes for CASFITTGVPVYTF.